A single TCR beta chain is shown here with its context. The sample is drawn from a study of cytomegalovirus exposure and HLA in healthy donors. The PCR employed 60 Vbeta primers together with 13 Jbeta primers. Here immunoSEQ multiplex PCR was the method, and the copy in TCRdb shows in-frame clones only, minus some. This sample has about 110,000 clones; under 85% occur once, and the top ten carry under 9.5%. The sequence was collected from a man aged 35 to 55 in good health and CMV-seronegative. Sequenced sample: PBMCs.

The CDR3: CATSRDLRGSNQPQHF. The CDR3 DNA is TGTGCCACCAGCAGAGATCTTAGAGGGAGCAATCAGCCCCAGCATTTT. The V and J genes are TRBV15 and TRBJ1-5; D is undetermined. CDR1 and CDR2 (germline): LNHNV, YYDKDF (reference sequence). V lost 0 bases and J 1 base, leaving 10 bases between the germline ends. This CDR3 has 16 amino acids.